One sample yielded the 7 T cell receptor beta chains listed below, sequenced in a study of blood T cell repertoires in COVID-19. The protocol was immunoSEQ multiplex PCR, while the TCRdb copy is restricted to in-frame clones and leaves out a portion. The top ten clones hold approximately 7.8% of a sample with approximately 190,000 clones, roughly 87% of them seen once. Sequences were obtained from peripheral blood. The source of these receptors is a woman aged 55-69 years with COVID-19, enrolled during active disease.

This clone has only one observation. This sequence joins TRBV15 and TRBJ2-1; D remains ambiguous. With 0 bases removed from V and 5 bases from J, the gap between germline ends came to 8 bases. CDR1 is LNHNV, CDR2 YYDKDF, per germline (reference sequence). This CDR3 comprises 14 residues. DNA for the CDR3: TGTGCCACCAGCAGAGAAAATATAAACAATGAGCAGTTCTTC. It encodes CATSRENINNEQFF. Complete variable domain (other parts from reference TRBV15 and TRBJ2-1): DAMVIQNPRYQVTQFGKPVTLSCSQTLNHNVMYWYQQKSSQAPKLLFHYYDKDFNNEADTPDNFQSRRPNTSFCFLDIRSPGLGDTAMYLCATSRENINNEQFFGPGTRLTVL.

This clone showed up just a few times. The chain has TRBV4-1 and TRBJ1-5, with D unclear. V gave up 1 base and J gave up 4 bases, with 11 bases separating them. Germline values: CDR1 MGHRA, CDR2 YSYEKL. This CDR3 contains 15 residues. CDR3 in DNA: TGCGCCAGCAGCCAAGCATCGGTTGCGAATCAGCCCCAGCATTTT. Amino acid sequence: CASSQASVANQPQHF.

The V and J genes are TRBV18 and TRBJ2-6, with TRBD2 as a possible D gene (5 bases). The V end was cut by 4 bases, the J end by 0 bases, with 13 bases between. Germline CDR1 and CDR2: KGHSH and LQKENI. This CDR3 contains 17 residues. CDR3 region: CASSQGADGSGANVLTF. In nucleotides, the CDR3 is TGTGCCAGCTCACAGGGAGCGGACGGCTCTGGGGCCAACGTCCTGACTTTC.

The J gene is TRBJ1-5, the V gene TRBV5-6; D gene ambiguous. This CDR3 contains 13 residues. Germline V gene data show CDR1 as SGHDT and CDR2 as YYEEEE. Deletions cut 0 bases from V and 8 bases from J, with 9 bases between. This CDR3 is CASSLAGVEPQHF. The CDR3 DNA reads TGTGCCAGCAGCTTGGCGGGTGTGGAGCCCCAGCATTTT. Full variable domain (rest looked up from reference TRBV5-6 and TRBJ1-5): DAGVTQSPTHLIKTRGQQVTLRCSPKSGHDTVSWYQQALGQGPQFIFQYYEEEERQRGNFPDRFSGHQFPNYSSELNVNALLLGDSALYLCASSLAGVEPQHFGDGTRLSIL.

The CDR3 bases are TGCGCCAGCAGCTTGGGAGGGTTGGATGGCTACACCTTC. It specifies CASSLGGLDGYTF. The chain uses TRBV5-1 and TRBJ1-2; D gene ambiguous. The CDR3 totals 13 residues. Germline assignment: CDR1 SGHRS and CDR2 YFSETQ. The V and J ends lost 0 bases and 6 bases respectively, with 9 bases between them.

The chain has TRBV10-3 and TRBJ2-1, with a possible D match to TRBD1 (7 bases). V was cut by 9 bases and J by 5 bases, with 11 bases left in between. CDR1 and CDR2 from the germline V gene are ENHRY and SYGVKD. The CDR3 contains 12 residues. CDR3 DNA sequence: TGTGCCATTGCGGGACAGAACAATGAGCAGTTCTTC. This codes for CAIAGQNNEQFF.

This rearrangement joins TRBV30 to TRBJ2-7; 9 positions match TRBD2. This CDR3 spans 15 amino acids. Germline lookup yields CDR1 GTSNPN and CDR2 SVGIG (reference sequence). Trimming removed 0 bases from V and 5 bases from J; junction bases left unmatched: 8. The CDR3 loop is CAWSVRSSGIHEQYF. The CDR3 coding sequence is TGTGCCTGGAGTGTACGGTCTAGCGGGATCCACGAGCAGTACTTC.